Listed below are T cell receptor beta chains from one sample, sequenced in a study of immune evolution from preneoplasia to lung adenocarcinoma. TCRdb's table, derived via immunoSEQ multiplex PCR, lists solely in-frame clones and lacks some. The sample contains about 11,000 clones, 82% of which appear only once. Source material: FFPE minimally invasive lung adenocarcinoma tissue. These receptor sequences come from a person aged 65 to 85 with lung adenocarcinoma. Both conserved end residues are part of each CDR3. The D gene is left open where the match is weak. A row's size may be missing; if present it is once, few, many or a size class.

.,TRBV2,.,TRBJ2-2,12,TGTGCCAGCAAGGAGGGGCCCGGGGAGCTGTTTTTT,CASKEGPGELFF
.,TRBV11-2,.,TRBJ2-3,16,TGTGCCAGCAGCGGTCCCCGGGGGGCACCCACAGATACGCAGTATTTT,CASSGPRGAPTDTQYF
.,TRBV27,.,TRBJ1-4,15,TGTGCCAGCAGTTTACTCAGGGGTACTAATGAAAAACTGTTTTTT,CASSLLRGTNEKLFF
.,TRBV5-8,.,TRBJ1-2,13,TGTGCCAGCAGCAGACTGAATAACTATGGCTACACCTTC,CASSRLNNYGYTF
.,TRBV28,.,TRBJ2-3,16,TGTGCCAGCAGTTTTTTAGGACAGAGAAACACAGATACGCAGTATTTT,CASSFLGQRNTDTQYF
once,TRBV9,.,TRBJ1-1,14,TGTGCCAGCAGCGCGGGACCGATGAACACTGAAGCTTTCTTT,CASSAGPMNTEAFF
.,TRBV29-1,.,TRBJ2-4,13,TGCAGCGTTGTCCCACAGGGCGGCGACATTCAGTACTTC,CSVVPQGGDIQYF
.,TRBV9,.,TRBJ1-2,16,TGTGCCAGCAGCGTAGTCGCTTCAGGACGGAGTCTTGGCTACACCTTC,CASSVVASGRSLGYTF
.,TRBV30,.,TRBJ2-7,15,TGTGCCTGGACAACTCCCGGGACGGAAGTCTACGAGCAGTACTTC,CAWTTPGTEVYEQYF
.,TRBV9,.,TRBJ2-7,13,TGTGCCAGCAGCGTAAGAGGGATCCACGAGCAGTACTTC,CASSVRGIHEQYF
.,TRBV5-4,.,TRBJ1-6,14,TGTGCCACTCATACTGGGGGGGGCAATTCACCCCTCCACTTT,CATHTGGGNSPLHF
.,TRBV18,.,TRBJ1-6,16,TGTGCCAGCTCACTCCATCCTGACCCCAATAATTCACCCCTCCACTTT,CASSLHPDPNNSPLHF
.,TRBV10-3,TRBD1,TRBJ2-1,15,TGTGCCATCAGTGAAACCGGGACAGGCTACAATGAGCAGTTCTTC,CAISETGTGYNEQFF
once,TRBV7-9,.,TRBJ2-7,15,TGTGCCAGCAGCTTAAGCGGTGGGGGGGCATACGAGCAGTACTTC,CASSLSGGGAYEQYF
.,TRBV2,TRBD2,TRBJ2-1,16,TGTGCCAGCATCCCTCTCCCAGCGGGATTTTTAGGGGAGCAGTTCTTC,CASIPLPAGFLGEQFF
.,TRBV5-5,.,TRBJ2-7,15,TGTGCCAGCAGCTTGGCGCCAGATAGCTCCTACGAGCAGTACTTC,CASSLAPDSSYEQYF
.,TRBV18,.,TRBJ2-5,15,TGTGCCAGCTCACCTCTCCTGTCCGGGAGTCCGACCCAGTACTTC,CASSPLLSGSPTQYF
few,TRBV28,TRBD1,TRBJ1-2,13,TGTGCCACCTTAACAGGGGGCAACTATGGCTACACCTTC,CATLTGGNYGYTF
.,TRBV10-1,.,TRBJ2-5,11,TGCGCCAGCTCGGAGGGGGTGACCCAGTACTTC,CASSEGVTQYF
once,TRBV6-6,.,TRBJ1-1,16,TGTGCCAGCAGTCGGGGGACCCAACGAGGGGGAACTGAAGCTTTCTTT,CASSRGTQRGGTEAFF
.,TRBV30,.,TRBJ1-4,13,TGTGCCTGGAGTGAGGACAGTAATGAAAAACTGTTTTTT,CAWSEDSNEKLFF
.,TRBV30,TRBD1,TRBJ1-1,15,TGTGCCTGGAGTGCCTGGACAGGAGGCGCCAGCGAAGCTTTCTTT,CAWSAWTGGASEAFF
.,TRBV27,.,TRBJ2-2,13,TGTGCCAGCAGCCGAAACAGTTTCGGGGAGCTGTTTTTT,CASSRNSFGELFF
.,TRBV5-1,.,TRBJ1-1,13,TGCGCCAGCAGCTTGGAACCGAACACTGAAGCTTTCTTT,CASSLEPNTEAFF
.,TRBV9,TRBD1,TRBJ1-5,14,TGTGCCAGCAGCAAAACAGGGGAGGGTCAGCCCCAGCATTTT,CASSKTGEGQPQHF
.,TRBV30,TRBD1,TRBJ1-1,11,TGTGCCTGTATTCCGGGACAGCAAGCTTTCTTT,CACIPGQQAFF
.,TRBV6-1,.,TRBJ2-2,16,TGTGCCAGCAGTGAACGGATCGGGTCTCGCACCGGGGAGCTGTTTTTT,CASSERIGSRTGELFF
.,TRBV6-1,.,TRBJ2-7,15,TGTGCCAGCAGAGCAACAGGGAGGAGCTCCTACGAGCAGTACTTC,CASRATGRSSYEQYF
.,TRBV19,.,TRBJ1-5,17,TGTGCCAGTAGGAAGTCCTACGGGGGGGCTGGGAATCAGCCCCAGCATTTT,CASRKSYGGAGNQPQHF
once,TRBV6-5,.,TRBJ1-3,15,TGTGCCAGCAGTTACTCGGTGGCAGTCCGAAACACCATATATTTT,CASSYSVAVRNTIYF
once,TRBV6-6,TRBD2,TRBJ2-5,14,TGTGCCAGCTTCTACTCTGGGGGGGAAGAGACCCAGTACTTC,CASFYSGGEETQYF
.,TRBV28,.,TRBJ2-7,12,TGTGCCAGCAGTAACGGCGGCTACGAGCAGTACTTC,CASSNGGYEQYF
few,TRBV30,.,TRBJ1-1,12,TGTGCCTGGAGCCGGGGTGACAGACAAGCTTTCTTT,CAWSRGDRQAFF
.,TRBV28,TRBD1,TRBJ1-5,14,TGTGCCAACAGTCGACAGGGTGAGGGTCAGCCCCAGCATTTT,CANSRQGEGQPQHF
.,TRBV7-6,.,TRBJ2-5,13,TGTGCCAGCAGCTTAATGTACCAAGAGACCCAGTACTTC,CASSLMYQETQYF
few,TRBV27,.,TRBJ1-1,14,TGTGCCAGCAGTTACCGGGGCCCCAACACTGAAGCTTTCTTT,CASSYRGPNTEAFF
.,TRBV11-2,.,TRBJ2-2,14,TGTGCCAGCAGCTTAGTATGGGGCACCGGGGAGCTGTTTTTT,CASSLVWGTGELFF
.,TRBV15,TRBD1,TRBJ1-2,18,TGTGCCACCAGCAGAGATCAGGCAGCGGACAGGGGATGGAAGCGCTACACCTTC,CATSRDQAADRGWKRYTF
once,TRBV25-1,TRBD1,TRBJ1-6,16,TGTGCCAGCAGTGAATATTCTAACAGGGGGAATTCACCCCTCCACTTT,CASSEYSNRGNSPLHF
.,TRBV23-1,.,TRBJ2-2,15,TGCGCCAGCAGTCAATCTTGGGGGGTGAAGGGGGAGCTGTTTTTT,CASSQSWGVKGELFF
.,TRBV5-6,.,TRBJ1-2,14,TGTGCCAGCAGCTTGGCGACAGGTTTCGGTGGCTACACCTTC,CASSLATGFGGYTF
.,TRBV5-1,TRBD1,TRBJ1-4,16,TGCGCCAGCAGCCTCGGGACAGGGGTTCGGGGTGAAAAACTGTTTTTT,CASSLGTGVRGEKLFF
.,TRBV5-1,.,TRBJ2-7,14,TGCGCCTCCTCCGACCGGGAAAGCTCCTACGAGCAGTACTTC,CASSDRESSYEQYF
.,TRBV19,.,TRBJ1-6,14,TGTGCCAGTAGACAACCTTCACCGAGATCACCCCTCCACTTT,CASRQPSPRSPLHF
.,TRBV27,TRBD1,TRBJ2-2,15,TGTGCCAGCAAACCGGGACAGGTGAACACCGGGGAGCTGTTTTTT,CASKPGQVNTGELFF
.,TRBV28,.,TRBJ1-3,15,TGTGCCAGCAGCCGGACGGACAAAAGTCGAAACACCATATATTTT,CASSRTDKSRNTIYF
.,TRBV30,TRBD1,TRBJ1-1,13,TGTGCCTGGGGACAGGGGGCGCGTACTGAAGCTTTCTTT,CAWGQGARTEAFF
once,TRBV6-5,TRBD1,TRBJ2-1,14,TGTGCCAGCAGTGAGAGGGACAGGTACAATGAGCAGTTCTTC,CASSERDRYNEQFF
.,TRBV6-6,.,TRBJ1-2,14,TGTGCCTCTTACGACAGGCCGTCGCAATATGGCTACACCTTC,CASYDRPSQYGYTF
.,TRBV7-9,.,TRBJ1-4,16,TGTGCCAGCAGCTTAGTTTCCGACCCTAGTAATGAAAAACTGTTTTTT,CASSLVSDPSNEKLFF
.,TRBV30,TRBD1,TRBJ2-1,18,TGTGCCTGGAGTGAGATCCGCCAACAGGGGATGAGGTACAATGAGCAGTTCTTC,CAWSEIRQQGMRYNEQFF
.,TRBV11-2,TRBD2,TRBJ2-7,16,TGTGCCAGCAGCTTAGCCCAAAGCGGGGTCCTTTACGAGCAGTACTTC,CASSLAQSGVLYEQYF
few,TRBV5-1,.,TRBJ2-3,15,TGCGCCAGCAGCTTGGGAGTGCAGCCGACAGATACGCAGTATTTT,CASSLGVQPTDTQYF
few,TRBV18,.,TRBJ2-3,15,TGTGCCAGCTCACTCCGGGACGGCAGCACAGATACGCAGTATTTT,CASSLRDGSTDTQYF
.,TRBV11-1,.,TRBJ2-3,15,TGTGCCAGCAGCTCGGACACCTATAGCACAGATACGCAGTATTTT,CASSSDTYSTDTQYF
.,TRBV5-1,TRBD1,TRBJ2-7,16,TGCGCCAGCAGCTTGGTGGGGACGGACAGGGGGGACGGGCAGTACTTC,CASSLVGTDRGDGQYF
.,TRBV5-4,TRBD1,TRBJ2-3,15,TGTGCCAGCAGCCGACAGGGTACGGGTGAAGATACGCAGTATTTT,CASSRQGTGEDTQYF
once,TRBV27,TRBD2,TRBJ2-7,13,TGTGCCAGTAGGACTAGCGGGAGTATCGAGCAGTACTTC,CASRTSGSIEQYF
.,TRBV2,.,TRBJ1-3,15,TGTGCCAGCAGTGCATCTCAGAACTCTGGAAACACCATATATTTT,CASSASQNSGNTIYF
.,TRBV9,.,TRBJ1-3,19,TGTGCCAGCAGCGTAGTTTCGAGTGCGGGGCCTGTCTCTGGAAACACCATATATTTT,CASSVVSSAGPVSGNTIYF